The 7 T cell receptor beta chains given below trace back to one sample, sequenced in a study of T cells in women clearing cervical HPV infection (dated by TCRdb to between 2017 and 2018). Receptor libraries were prepared by the immunoSEQ multiplex PCR assay. TCRdb carries this immuneACCESS record with in-frame sequences only. Its versions omit some clonotypes, under half of them owing to an unresolved V gene in the studies checked, with the rest unexplained. This sample's table lists about 37,000 clones. The ten largest make up 6% to 8% of the sample. What was sequenced was blood buffy coat. All receptors come from a woman aged 18 to 75 with a cervical HPV16 infection that either progressed to CIN3+ or cleared (not recorded which).

About this clone: Read coverage stops 3 residues before the CDR3 terminus; the germline J gene supplies the remainder. This chain joins TRBV2 and TRBJ1-1; 9 bases align to TRBD1. The CDR3 loop spans 14 amino acids. The germline gives CDR1 SNHLY, CDR2 FYNNEI. V trimming: 5 bases; J trimming: 4 bases; junction bases outside the gene matches: 5. The sequenced part of the CDR3 DNA is TGTGCCAGCAGTCCCAGACAGGGGGTCACTGAA. It yields the protein CASSPRQGVTE. The full-length CDR3 reads as CASSPRQGVTEAFF. The variable domain in full, completed from reference TRBV2 and TRBJ1-1, reads EPEVTQTPSHQVTQMGQEVILRCVPISNHLYFYWYRQILGQKVEFLVSFYNNEISEKSEIFDDQFSVERPDGSNFTLKIRSTKLEDSAMYFCASSPRQGVTEAFFGQGTRLTVV.

Comments on this clone: One end of the junction is discordant with germline, which a read error may explain. Distinct nucleotide sequences in the sample also encode this CDR3. CDR3 amino acids: CASSLRQNYGYTF. CDR3 bases read: TGTGCCAGCAGCTTACGACAGAACTATGGT. The chain uses TRBV7-9 and TRBJ1-2, with D maybe TRBD1 (5 bases). The read terminates 3 residues before the CDR3 end, so the remaining end is supplied by the germline J gene. The germline V gene has CDR1 SEHNR and CDR2 FQNEAQ (reference sequence). CDR3 length equals 13 residues.

With regard to this clone: The observed sequence ends 3 residues before the CDR3 terminus, with the missing tail filled in from the germline J gene. J is TRBJ1-2 and V is TRBV7-7; D gene uncertain. The CDR3 loop spans 14 amino acids. Germline CDR1 and CDR2: SSHAT and FNYEAQ (reference sequence). Incomplete CDR3 DNA: TGTGCCAGCAGCGAGGGAGCGGGAACATACGAC. Protein sequence: CASSEGAGTYD. The whole CDR3 region reads CASSEGAGTYDYTF.

To note about this clone: The CDR3 end falls 3 residues outside the read, so it is completed with the germline J gene. This chain links TRBV2 with TRBJ1-6, with 10 bases that match TRBD1. CDR1 is SNHLY, CDR2 FYNNEI, per germline. V shed 4 bases, J shed 9 bases, and the junction held 6 bases outside the gene matches. CDR3 length: 15 amino acids. This chain's CDR3 is CASSGDRGIGSPLHF. The sequenced CDR3 bases are TGTGCCAGCAGTGGGGACAGGGGAATTGGTTCACCC.

As concerns this clone: The CDR3 extends 3 residues past the end of the read, so its final part is completed from the germline J gene. The rearrangement links TRBV13 to TRBJ2-1; 10 nucleotides line up with TRBD2. CDR1 PRHDT and CDR2 FYEKMQ come from the germline V gene (reference sequence). CDR3 size: 15 residues. The J segment lost 4 bases and the V segment lost 4 bases, leaving 4 bases of the junction unmatched. CDR3 DNA (partial): TGTGCCAGCAGCTCCGGGACTAGCGAATACAATGAG. Its protein product is CASSSGTSEYNE. Given in full, the CDR3 is CASSSGTSEYNEQFF.

On this clone: The CDR3 goes on 3 residues after the read ends, and that part is filled in from the germline J gene. This chain uses TRBV19 with TRBJ2-1; no definite D call. The germline V gene encodes CDR1 LNHDA and CDR2 SQIVND (reference sequence). Trimming took 8 bases from V and 6 from J, leaving 17 bases between them. This CDR3 region has 14 residues. CDR3 sequence: CASGWLVAPNEQFF. Partial CDR3 DNA: TGTGCCAGTGGTTGGCTAGTGGCCCCCAATGAG. Drawing the rest from reference TRBV19 and TRBJ2-1, the complete variable domain is DGGITQSPKYLFRKEGQNVTLSCEQNLNHDAMYWYRQDPGQGLRLIYYSQIVNDFQKGDIAEGYSVSREKKESFPLTVTSAQKNPTAFYLCASGWLVAPNEQFFGPGTRLTVL.

With regard to this clone: The read ends 3 residues before the CDR3 terminus; that terminus is restored from the germline J gene. This chain connects TRBV19 to TRBJ2-1; 12 bases fit TRBD2. The CDR3 extends over 17 amino acids. Losses at the gene ends were 5 bases for V and 3 bases for J; bases not matched to a gene: 8. Germline CDR1 is LNHDA and CDR2 is SQIVND (reference sequence). CDR3 bases read: TGTGCCAGTAGTTTACCACTAGCGGGAGGCGGCTACAATGAG. This encodes CASSLPLAGGGYNE. The whole CDR3 reads CASSLPLAGGGYNEQFF.